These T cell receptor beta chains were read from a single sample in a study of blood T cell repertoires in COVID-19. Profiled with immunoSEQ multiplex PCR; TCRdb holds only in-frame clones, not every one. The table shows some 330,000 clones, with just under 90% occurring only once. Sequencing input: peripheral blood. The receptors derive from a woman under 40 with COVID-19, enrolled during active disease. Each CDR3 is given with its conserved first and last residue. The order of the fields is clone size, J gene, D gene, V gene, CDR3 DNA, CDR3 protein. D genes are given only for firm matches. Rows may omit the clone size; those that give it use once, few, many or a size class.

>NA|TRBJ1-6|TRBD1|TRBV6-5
TGTGCCAGCAACCCCGGGACAGGGCGAAATTCACCCCTCCACTTT
CASNPGTGRNSPLHF
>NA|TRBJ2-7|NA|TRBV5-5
TGTGCCAGCAGCCTGGACACATCAGGAGGGCAGTACTTC
CASSLDTSGGQYF
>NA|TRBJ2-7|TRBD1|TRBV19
TGTGCCAGTAGTAGGGACAGTCTGAGCTCCTACGAGCAGTACTTC
CASSRDSLSSYEQYF
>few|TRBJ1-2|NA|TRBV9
TGTGCCAGCAGCACGGGGGGGAGCACCTGGAATGGCTACACCTTC
CASSTGGSTWNGYTF
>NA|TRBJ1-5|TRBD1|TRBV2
TGTGCCAGCAGAGCCGGACAGGGAGGGCAGCCCCAGCATTTT
CASRAGQGGQPQHF
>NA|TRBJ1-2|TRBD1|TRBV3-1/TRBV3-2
TGTGCCAGCAGCCAATTTCGAACAGGGGGCTATGGCTACACCTTC
CASSQFRTGGYGYTF
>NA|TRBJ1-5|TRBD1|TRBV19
TGTGCCAGTAGTGTAAGGAGAACAGGGGGTGGTCAGCCCCAGCATTTT
CASSVRRTGGGQPQHF
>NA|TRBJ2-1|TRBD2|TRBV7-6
TGTGCCAGCAGCTCGGGGAGACTAGCGGGTAATGAGCAGTTCTTC
CASSSGRLAGNEQFF
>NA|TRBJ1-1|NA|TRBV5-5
TGTGCCAGCAGCTTGGTCCCGGGGTTACACACTGAAGCTTTCTTT
CASSLVPGLHTEAFF
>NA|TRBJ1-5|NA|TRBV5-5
TGTGCCAGCAGCTTGGTTGGACACCAAAGCAATCAGCCCCAGCATTTT
CASSLVGHQSNQPQHF
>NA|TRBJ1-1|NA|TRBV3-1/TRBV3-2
TGTGCCAGCAGCCAGCAGGGGCGATTGCCTGAAGCTTTCTTT
CASSQQGRLPEAFF
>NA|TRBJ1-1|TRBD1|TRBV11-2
TGTGCCAGCAGCCCTGGGACAGGGAAGATGAGCACTGAAGCTTTCTTT
CASSPGTGKMSTEAFF
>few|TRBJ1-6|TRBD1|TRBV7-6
TGTGCCAGCAGCGAGGGACAGGGGGATAATTCACCCCTCCACTTT
CASSEGQGDNSPLHF
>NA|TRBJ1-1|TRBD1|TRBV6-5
TGTGCCAGCAGTCGGGGACAGCGGAACACTGAAGCTTTCTTT
CASSRGQRNTEAFF
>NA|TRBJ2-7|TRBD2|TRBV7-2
TGTGCCAGCAGCTTAGGTGGGGGGGCCTACGAGCAGTACTTC
CASSLGGGAYEQYF
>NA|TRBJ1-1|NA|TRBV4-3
TGCGCCAGCAGCCAAGATAGACTGGTGAACACTGAAGCTTTCTTT
CASSQDRLVNTEAFF
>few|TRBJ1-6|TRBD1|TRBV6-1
TGTGCCAGCAGTGATCAGACAGGGTACGGTTCACCCCTCCACTTT
CASSDQTGYGSPLHF
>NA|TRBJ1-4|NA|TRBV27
TGTGCCAGCAGTTTATACAGGGCTGAAAAACTGTTTTTT
CASSLYRAEKLFF
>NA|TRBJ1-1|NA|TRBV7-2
TGTGCCAGCAGCCCACGGACACTATTGAACACTGAAGCTTTCTTT
CASSPRTLLNTEAFF
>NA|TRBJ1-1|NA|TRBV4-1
TGCGCCAGCAGCCAAAACGGCCGGGACCCGGGGGCTGAAGCTTTCTTT
CASSQNGRDPGAEAFF
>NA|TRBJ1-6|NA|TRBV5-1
TGCGCCAGCAGCTTCTCTATCCAGGGGAATTCACCCCTCCACTTT
CASSFSIQGNSPLHF
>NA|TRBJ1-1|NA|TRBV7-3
TGTGCCAGCAGCCCTGTCCTCAACACTGAAGCTTTCTTT
CASSPVLNTEAFF
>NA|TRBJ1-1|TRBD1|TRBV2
TGTGCCAGCAGTGAAGTGCCTTGGGACAGGGGGCGTGTGAACACTGAAGCTTTCTTT
CASSEVPWDRGRVNTEAFF
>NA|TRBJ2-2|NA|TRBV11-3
TGTGCCAGCAGCTTACCCACTAGTTCCACCGGGGAGCTGTTTTTT
CASSLPTSSTGELFF
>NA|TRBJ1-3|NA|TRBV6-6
TGTGCCAGCAGTTACAATCCCCAGAACTCTGGAAACACCATATATTTT
CASSYNPQNSGNTIYF
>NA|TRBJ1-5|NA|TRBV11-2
TGTGCCAGCAGCGTAAACAACAATCAGCCCCAGCATTTT
CASSVNNNQPQHF
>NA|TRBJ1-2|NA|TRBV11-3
TGTGCCAGCAGCTTAGATTTCGGCCAGGGCGAGGGCTACACCTTC
CASSLDFGQGEGYTF
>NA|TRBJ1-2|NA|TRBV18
TGTGCCAGCGCATTCGGGGGCTATGGCTACACCTTC
CASAFGGYGYTF
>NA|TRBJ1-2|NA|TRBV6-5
TGTGCCAGCAGTTACTCCGGGACTAACTACACCTTC
CASSYSGTNYTF
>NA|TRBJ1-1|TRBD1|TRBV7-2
TGTGCCAGCAGACGGATCGGGAGACAGGGCCCCAACACTGAAGCTTTCTTT
CASRRIGRQGPNTEAFF